These T cell receptor beta chains were read from a single sample in a study of T-cell reconstitution after alpha-beta-depleted transplantation in children. TCRdb re-called the PCR reads with MiXCR, one entry per CDR3 protein. Of around 8,800 distinct CDR3 sequences listed, 17% are singletons. Specimen: PBMCs, mostly from graft donor cells, collected 60 days after TCRalphabeta/CD19-depleted stem cell transplant. The receptors come from a girl under two years old who had a stem cell transplant for combined immunodeficiency, so the T cells may come from the graft donor. CDR3s include the opening cysteine and the closing phenylalanine or tryptophan. Fields, in order: clone size, D gene, V gene, J gene, CDR3 DNA, CDR3 protein. The D gene is left open where the match is weak. Part of the rows lack a size; the others show once, few, many or a class for expanded clones.

.	.	TRBV5-5	TRBJ1-1	TGTGCCAGCAGTTTAGGACCAGGCGCTGAAGCTTTCTTT	CASSLGPGAEAFF
few	.	TRBV20-1	TRBJ2-3	TGCAGTGCTAGCCCCGGCGCGCCAGATACGCAGTATTTT	CSASPGAPDTQYF
large	TRBD2	TRBV29-1	TRBJ2-7	TGCAGCGCCCGGACTAGCGGGAGGGCCCGTACCTACGAGCAGTACTTC	CSARTSGRARTYEQYF
few	TRBD2	TRBV11-3	TRBJ2-1	TGTGCCAGCAGCAAGGGACTAGCGGGGGTCAATGAGCAGTTCTTC	CASSKGLAGVNEQFF
many	.	TRBV20-1	TRBJ2-3	TGCAGTGCTAGAGAGAGGAGGGGGACCACAGATACGCAGTATTTT	CSARERRGTTDTQYF
.	.	TRBV5-4	TRBJ2-3	TGTGCCAGCAGCTTGAGCGGCACAGATACGCAGTATTTT	CASSLSGTDTQYF
many	.	TRBV20-1	TRBJ1-3	TGCAGTGCTAGTCCGTCCAGCTCTGGAAACACCATATATTTT	CSASPSSSGNTIYF
few	.	TRBV7-2	TRBJ2-3	TGTGCCAGCAGCGTAGTTTTTTTTAGAAAAAATACGCAGTATTTT	CASSVVFFRKNTQYF
many	TRBD2	TRBV20-1	TRBJ2-1	TGCAGTGCTACTTTAGCGGGTCAGAGCTCCTACAATGAGCAGTTCTTC	CSATLAGQSSYNEQFF
.	TRBD2	TRBV4-2	TRBJ2-1	TGTGCCTGCAGCCCCTTGGGAGCGGGAGAAGTAAATGAGCAGTTCTTC	CACSPLGAGEVNEQFF
.	.	TRBV6-2/TRBV6-3	TRBJ2-3	TGTGCCAGCAACTCCCCGGGTGGTTCCACAGATACGCAGTATTTT	CASNSPGGSTDTQYF
many	.	TRBV20-1	TRBJ2-1	TGCAGTGCTGGGACTCCCTCCTACAATGAGCAGTTCTTC	CSAGTPSYNEQFF
.	.	TRBV5-1	TRBJ1-3	TGCGCCAGCAGTGGAAACACCATATATTTT	CASSGNTIYF
many	TRBD1	TRBV10-3	TRBJ1-5	TGTGCCATCAGAGGACAGGGCATCGGTCAGCCCCAGCATTTT	CAIRGQGIGQPQHF
few	TRBD2	TRBV10-2	TRBJ2-7	TGCGCCAGCAGCCGTGGACTAGCGGGGGCTCAAGTCACCTACGAGCAGTACTTC	CASSRGLAGAQVTYEQYF
many	.	TRBV6-5	TRBJ1-2	TGTGCCAGCAGTTACGGATCCTCGGGGTCCTATGGCTACACCTTC	CASSYGSSGSYGYTF
few	TRBD1	TRBV5-5	TRBJ2-5	TGTGCCAGCAGCTTTTACGGACAGGGGGTATTCCAAGAGACCCAGTACTTC	CASSFYGQGVFQETQYF
.	.	TRBV2	TRBJ1-4	TGTGCCAGCAGTGTTGTCAGCCTTCGTAATGAAAAACTGTTTTTT	CASSVVSLRNEKLFF
few	.	TRBV7-2	TRBJ1-3	TGTGCCAGCAGCCCGGACCCCTCTGGAAACACCATATATTTT	CASSPDPSGNTIYF
.	.	TRBV12-3/TRBV12-4	TRBJ2-6	TGTGCCAGCAGAGGAGTACAGGGATCTGGGGCCAACGTCCTGACTTTC	CASRGVQGSGANVLTF
many	.	TRBV10-3	TRBJ2-7	TGTGCCATCAGGGTAACAGGTCTATCCTACGAGCAGTACTTC	CAIRVTGLSYEQYF
.	.	TRBV15	TRBJ2-3	TGTGCCACCAGCATGATCAGTGCTAGCACAGATACGCAGTATTTT	CATSMISASTDTQYF
.	.	TRBV5-1	TRBJ1-1	TGCGCCAGCAGTTCCCACGGGACGACTGAAGCTTTCTTT	CASSSHGTTEAFF
.	.	TRBV28	TRBJ1-2	TGTGCCAGCAGGTCATCGGCGGAGGGGGTCGGCTACACCTTC	CASRSSAEGVGYTF
many	TRBD2	TRBV12-3/TRBV12-4	TRBJ2-7	TGTGCCAGCAGGACCGCTAGCGGGGGGTTGTACGAGCAGTACTTC	CASRTASGGLYEQYF
many	.	TRBV5-8	TRBJ2-3	TGTGCCAGCAGCTTGGTTGCCGGGTTCAGCACAGATACGCAGTATTTT	CASSLVAGFSTDTQYF
.	.	TRBV6-5	TRBJ2-2	TGTGCCAGCACCTTGGGCACCGGGGAGCTGTTTTTT	CASTLGTGELFF
large	TRBD1	TRBV3-1	TRBJ2-3	TGTGCCAGCAGCACAGGGACAGGGTTCACAGATACGCAGTATTTT	CASSTGTGFTDTQYF
many	TRBD2	TRBV20-1	TRBJ2-7	TGCAGTGCTAGATATACGGCCGGGGGAGGGCCCCATTACGAGCAGTACTTC	CSARYTAGGGPHYEQYF
few	.	TRBV12-3/TRBV12-4	TRBJ2-7	TGTGCCAGCAGTTTCAACAGCCCCTACGAGCAGTACTTC	CASSFNSPYEQYF
.	.	TRBV15	TRBJ1-5	TGTAGCAATCAGCCCCAGCATTTT	CSNQPQHF
.	.	TRBV11-1	TRBJ1-5	TGTGCCAGCAGCTTAGGCGGGTATAGCAATCAGCCCCAGCATTTT	CASSLGGYSNQPQHF
.	.	TRBV6-2/TRBV6-3	TRBJ1-1	TGTGCCAGCACCAGGACTCTGACTGAAGCTTTCTTT	CASTRTLTEAFF